This entry describes one T cell receptor (beta chain). The CDR3 is 13 amino acids. Germline V gene data show CDR1 as GTSNPN and CDR2 as SVGIG (reference sequence). The V end was cut by 4 bases, the J end by 8 bases, with 12 bases between. This entry comes from a study of blood T cell repertoires in COVID-19. Here immunoSEQ multiplex PCR was the method, and the copy in TCRdb shows in-frame clones only, minus some. The sample has under 250,000 clones, 80% to 90% seen once. The genes are TRBV30 and TRBJ1-6; tentatively, D is TRBD1 (5 bases). The sample comprised PBMCs or T cells enriched from blood (not recorded which). The TCR comes from a woman in her twenties or thirties who had been exposed to COVID-19. CDR3 protein: CAWTGTYDSPLHF. The CDR3 bases are TGTGCCTGGACAGGGACTTATGATTCACCCCTCCACTTT.